The 11 T cell receptor beta chains given below trace back to one sample, sequenced in a study of T cells in Graves' hyperthyroidism and ophthalmopathy. RNA transcripts served as the template for amplifying TCR beta CDR3 regions. A first-round RT-PCR of the TCR CDR3 used the HTBI primer set. MiXCR, applied by TCRdb to the multiplex PCR reads, yields one record per CDR3 protein. The sample has 490,000 or so distinct CDR3 sequences, 20% to 25% seen once. The specimen sequenced was blood. The receptors stem from a woman in her 70s with Graves' ophthalmopathy.

This clonotype was seen a few times. The CDR3 loop reads CASSPPTRGSTDTQYF. The CDR3 DNA follows: TGTGCCAGCTCACCACCAACCAGGGGAAGCACAGATACGCAGTATTTT. J is TRBJ2-3 and V is TRBV18, with D possibly TRBD1 on 6 matching bases. Germline V gene sequence: CDR1 KGHSH, CDR2 LQKENI. Trimming shortened V by 0 bases and J by 0 bases, and 10 bases separated the two germline ends. The CDR3 consists of 16 residues.

This clonotype was recorded many times. The CDR3 nucleotides are TGTGCCAGCGGGACCCCCGAGAAGACCCAGTACTTC. Residues: CASGTPEKTQYF. The chain uses TRBV6-1 and TRBJ2-5; D assignment may be TRBD1 or TRBD2 (5 bases each). V was pared by 8 bases and J by 6 bases, with 13 bases between. Germline assignment: CDR1 MNHNS and CDR2 SASEGT. There are 12 residues in the CDR3.

This clonotype was detected many times. The CDR3 bases are TGTGCCAGCAGTTTTGGCAGAAAAGTATTCGACGAGCAGTACTTC. It codes for CASSFGRKVFDEQYF. This sequence joins TRBV12-3 or TRBV12-4 and TRBJ2-7; D uncertain. V was cut by 3 bases and J by 5 bases, with 17 bases left in between. CDR3 length equals 15 residues.

This clonotype turned up a few times. The chain employs TRBV6-2 or TRBV6-3 and TRBJ2-2; D remains ambiguous. The V gene's germline CDR1 is MNHEY and CDR2 SVGEGT. V was cut by 4 bases and J by 5 bases, with 5 bases left in between. The CDR3 spans 12 residues. CDR3 residues: CASSSETGELFF. Written as DNA, the CDR3 is TGTGCCAGCAGTTCGGAGACCGGGGAGCTGTTTTTT.

This clonotype was counted only a few times. The chain joins TRBV11-2 to TRBJ1-6, with D maybe TRBD1 (5 bases). CDR3 size: 19 residues. Germline V gives CDR1 SGHAT, CDR2 FQNNGV. V dropped 6 bases and J dropped 7 bases, with 28 bases sitting between them. The CDR3 DNA reads TGTGCCAGCAGTGAAGCGCTTCGGGGGAGCGGGACCCTGAATTCACCCCTCCACTTT. The encoded protein is CASSEALRGSGTLNSPLHF.

This clonotype was detected only a few times. The chain has TRBV20-1 and TRBJ1-1; 8 bases match TRBD1. CDR3 length: 14 residues. Per germline, CDR1 DFQATT and CDR2 SNEGSKA (reference sequence). Trimming removed 1 base from V and 5 bases from J; junction bases left unmatched: 6. CDR3 DNA sequence: TGCAGTGCTAGAGTCGGGACAGGAAGTACTGAAGCTTTCTTT. It yields the protein CSARVGTGSTEAFF.

This chain links TRBV7-2 with TRBJ2-4, with TRBD2 matching 9 bases. The V and J ends lost 1 base and 8 bases, in that order; junction bases with no gene match: 0. Germline V lookup: CDR1 SGHTA, CDR2 FQGNSA. This CDR3 has 13 residues. The CDR3 reads CASSLGGRDIQYF. The CDR3 nucleotides are TGTGCCAGCAGCTTAGGCGGGAGGGACATTCAGTACTTC.

This clonotype turned up a few times. The gene calls are TRBV3-1 and TRBJ1-1; D is undetermined. The CDR3 totals 13 residues. Trimming cost V 5 bases and J 4 bases, with 11 bases left between them. Germline V gene lookup returns CDR1 LGHDT and CDR2 YNNKEL (reference sequence). CDR3 in amino acids: CASSIISSTEAFF. The CDR3 nucleotides are TGTGCCAGCAGCATAATAAGTAGCACTGAAGCTTTCTTT.

This rearrangement joins TRBV12-3 or TRBV12-4 to TRBJ1-3; 7 bases map to TRBD1. J gave up 3 bases and V 4 bases, and 6 bases lay outside the gene matches. The CDR3 spans 15 residues. CDR3 sequence reads: CASSSWQGVGNTIYF. The CDR3 region has the DNA TGTGCCAGCAGTTCGTGGCAGGGGGTTGGAAACACCATATATTTT.

This chain links TRBV5-5 with TRBJ1-3; tentatively, D is TRBD1 (6 bases). The germline V gene encodes CDR1 SGHKS and CDR2 YYEKEE (reference sequence). The V end was cut by 4 bases, the J end by 0 bases, with 14 bases between. The CDR3 extends over 16 amino acids. The CDR3 loop reads CASSGGGPSSGNTIYF. The CDR3 DNA reads as TGTGCCAGCAGCGGAGGGGGACCTAGCTCTGGAAACACCATATATTTT.

The chain couples TRBV5-1 to TRBJ2-7, with TRBD1 matching 9 bases. The CDR3 is 17 residues long. The V segment lost 4 bases and the J segment 0 bases; nucleotides outside the gene matches: 11. Germline loops: CDR1 SGHRS, CDR2 YFSETQ. The CDR3 sequence: CASSATGGGGGSYEQYF. The CDR3 DNA reads as TGCGCCAGCAGCGCTACAGGGGGCGGAGGAGGCTCCTACGAGCAGTACTTC. The full variable domain, in which reference TRBV5-1 and TRBJ2-7 provide the parts outside the CDR3, is KAGVTQTPRYLIKTRGQQVTLSCSPISGHRSVSWYQQTPGQGLQFLFEYFSETQRNKGNFPGRFSGRQFSNSRSEMNVSTLELGDSALYLCASSATGGGGGSYEQYFGPGTRLTVT.